Listed below are T cell receptor beta chains from one sample, sequenced in a study of vaccination and CD4 T cells after COVID-19. These receptors lack a known antigen. TCRdb recomputed calls from the PCR reads with MiXCR, one row per CDR3 protein. Of 25,000 to 30,000 distinct CDR3 sequences listed, roughly 40% were seen once; the top ten hold approximately 5.3%. Sequenced here: CD4+ T cells from blood, cultured in vitro, sampled about 7 months after SARS-CoV-2 vaccination. These receptors all stem from a human donor who had recovered from COVID-19. The CDR3 runs from the conserved cysteine through the conserved F or W. The order of the fields is D gene, V gene, clone size, J gene, CDR3 DNA, CDR3 protein. D genes are given only for firm matches. Where a row states a size, it is once, few, many or the class of an expanded clone; other rows omit it.

>TRBD1|TRBV6-4|once|TRBJ2-1
TGTGCCAGCAGTGACGGGACAGGGGGCAATGAGCAGTTCTTC
CASSDGTGGNEQFF
>.|TRBV6-1|few|TRBJ2-1
TGTGCCAGCAGTCCCCGGACAGTTTACAATGAGCAGTTCTTC
CASSPRTVYNEQFF
>.|TRBV7-3|few|TRBJ2-5
TGTGCCAGCAGCTTATTGGGCGAAGAGACCCAGTACTTC
CASSLLGEETQYF
>.|TRBV6-1|once|TRBJ2-7
TGTGCCAGTAAGATCTCCTACGAGCAGTACTTC
CASKISYEQYF
>TRBD2|TRBV6-5|.|TRBJ2-2
TGTGCCAGCAGGTACCCCGGGGGAGCGGGACCCGGGGAGCTGTTTTTT
CASRYPGGAGPGELFF
>.|TRBV12-3/TRBV12-4|.|TRBJ2-7
TGTGCCAGCAGCCCTGACATCGGGACCTACGAGCAGTACTTC
CASSPDIGTYEQYF
>TRBD2|TRBV4-1|medium-sized|TRBJ2-2
TGCGCCAGCAGCCAAGCTAGCGGGAGGGCCTCCACCGGGGAGCTGTTTTTT
CASSQASGRASTGELFF
>.|TRBV7-9|.|TRBJ2-7
TGTGCCAGCAGCACCGATCGGCCGAACGAGCAGTACTTC
CASSTDRPNEQYF
>.|TRBV6-1|few|TRBJ1-6
TGTGCCAGCAGCCCCGGGGGCTACAATAATTCACCCCTCCACTTT
CASSPGGYNNSPLHF
>TRBD2|TRBV7-8|.|TRBJ2-1
TGTGCCAGCAGCGCTGGACTAGCGGTCTACAATGAGCAGTTCTTC
CASSAGLAVYNEQFF
>.|TRBV12-3/TRBV12-4|few|TRBJ2-7
TGTGCCAGCAGTCCTGCTTGGGCGGACTCCTACGAGCAGTACTTC
CASSPAWADSYEQYF
>TRBD2|TRBV7-2|few|TRBJ2-5
TGTGCCAGCAGCTTAGGGGGGCTAGCGGGAGTAGAGACCCAGTACTTC
CASSLGGLAGVETQYF
>.|TRBV27|few|TRBJ2-7
TGTGCCAGCAAAGTTTTTGACTACGAGCAGTACTTC
CASKVFDYEQYF
>TRBD2|TRBV7-2|few|TRBJ2-5
TGTGCCAGCAGCTTAGGCGGGAGGTTCCAAGAGACCCAGTACTTC
CASSLGGRFQETQYF
>TRBD1|TRBV20-1|few|TRBJ2-7
TGCAGTGCCAACAAGGGGGCGGTTGGGGGTGTCGAGCAGTACTTC
CSANKGAVGGVEQYF
>.|TRBV27|few|TRBJ2-7
TGTGCCAGCAGTTCTGGGACTGCAAGGTACGAGCAGTACTTC
CASSSGTARYEQYF
>.|TRBV20-1|.|TRBJ1-2
TGCAGTGCCACATCTTCACGAGTAGATGGCTACACCTTC
CSATSSRVDGYTF
>.|TRBV7-2|.|TRBJ2-1
TGTGCCAGCAGCTTAGGTCCTCCCAATGAGCAGTTCTTC
CASSLGPPNEQFF
>TRBD1|TRBV20-1|.|TRBJ1-2
TGCAGTGCTAGCCAGGGGGCGCGTGGCTACACCTTC
CSASQGARGYTF
>.|TRBV7-9|.|TRBJ1-2
TGTGCCAGCAGCCGAGCGGAAGGGGGGGGCCCCGGCTACACCTTC
CASSRAEGGGPGYTF
>.|TRBV6-4|.|TRBJ2-3
TGTGCCAGCAGTGCCGGGATATCCACTGGGACAGATACGCAGTATTTT
CASSAGISTGTDTQYF
>TRBD2|TRBV28|.|TRBJ2-1
TGTGCCAGCAGTCCCGGGACTAGCTATGAGCAGTTCTTC
CASSPGTSYEQFF
>.|TRBV6-1|few|TRBJ1-5
TGTGCCAGCAGTGACAGACGCAATCAGCCCCAGCATTTT
CASSDRRNQPQHF
>.|TRBV28|.|TRBJ1-5
TGTGCCAGCAGTTTCGACGGGAATCAGCCCCAGCATTTT
CASSFDGNQPQHF
>TRBD2|TRBV19|.|TRBJ2-3
TGTGCCAGTAGCCCCCTAGCGGGAGCGGCAGATACGCAGTATTTT
CASSPLAGAADTQYF
>TRBD1|TRBV24-1|few|TRBJ2-5
TGTGCCACCAGTGACACTCCAGACAGGGGTGAGACCCAGTACTTC
CATSDTPDRGETQYF
>TRBD1|TRBV20-1|.|TRBJ2-2
TGCAGTGCTTACGGGACAGGGGCGATCGGGGAGCTGTTTTTT
CSAYGTGAIGELFF
>TRBD2|TRBV20-1|few|TRBJ2-3
TGCAGTGCTAGAAAACAACTAGCGGGAGTAGCAGATACGCAGTATTTT
CSARKQLAGVADTQYF
>.|TRBV6-2/TRBV6-3|.|TRBJ2-1
TGTGCCAGCAGTTACGGGGGGATGGGTGGCAATGAGCAGTTCTTC
CASSYGGMGGNEQFF
>.|TRBV6-5|.|TRBJ2-5
TGTGCCAGCAGTTACGGTGGCGGGCGGGGAAAAGAGACCCAGTACTTC
CASSYGGGRGKETQYF
>TRBD2|TRBV5-4|.|TRBJ2-1
TGTGCCAGCAGCCAGACTAGCGGGAGGGCCGTTGAGCAGTTCTTC
CASSQTSGRAVEQFF
>TRBD2|TRBV6-4|.|TRBJ2-3
TGTGCCAGCAGTCCTAGCGGATTCACAGATACGCAGTATTTT
CASSPSGFTDTQYF
>TRBD1|TRBV27|.|TRBJ2-2
TGTGCCAGCAGTTTGCCACCACAGGGGTCCGGGGAGCTGTTTTTT
CASSLPPQGSGELFF
>.|TRBV2|.|TRBJ1-5
TGTGCCAGCAGTGGACCGTTACAGCCCCAGCATTTT
CASSGPLQPQHF
>.|TRBV6-5|.|TRBJ2-1
TGTGCCAGCAGTTACAATGGGAGGACGAATGAGCAGTTCTTC
CASSYNGRTNEQFF
>.|TRBV28|.|TRBJ1-5
TGTGCCAGCAGAAAAACCGGGGGGGGGCGTAGCAATCAGCCCCAGCATTTT
CASRKTGGGRSNQPQHF
>TRBD2|TRBV6-1|few|TRBJ2-5
TGTGCCAGCAGGGTGCCTAGCGGGAGATTGGAGACCCAGTACTTC
CASRVPSGRLETQYF
>TRBD1|TRBV7-8|few|TRBJ1-5
TGTGCCAGCAGCCCTGACAGGGGTAATCAGCCCCAGCATTTT
CASSPDRGNQPQHF
>.|TRBV19|few|TRBJ2-1
TGTGCCAGTAGTATAGGGGCGGCACAGGGAGGTGAGCAGTTCTTC
CASSIGAAQGGEQFF
>.|TRBV6-1|.|TRBJ1-5
TGTGCCAGCAGTGTTCCGCCAGAAAATCAGCCCCAGCATTTT
CASSVPPENQPQHF
>.|TRBV7-8|.|TRBJ2-7
TGTGCCAGCAGCCCCCCGGGAACCATCTACGAGCAGTACTTC
CASSPPGTIYEQYF
>TRBD2|TRBV28|.|TRBJ2-1
TGTGCCAGCAGTACCCCTATGTCGGGGGGTGAGCAGTTCTTC
CASSTPMSGGEQFF
>TRBD1|TRBV20-1|.|TRBJ1-3
TGCAGTGCCACGGACAGGGTTACTGGAAACACCATATATTTT
CSATDRVTGNTIYF